The 17 T cell receptor beta chains below all came from one sample that was sequenced in a study of cytomegalovirus exposure and HLA in healthy donors. PCR primers comprised 60 Vbeta and 13 Jbeta primers. Some clones are missing from TCRdb's copy, which holds only in-frame ones; the method was immunoSEQ multiplex PCR. In the table there are some 150,000 clones, around 84% of which are singletons. Sequenced sample: PBMCs. The receptors here all came from a woman aged 40 to 50 in good health and CMV-seropositive.

V and J are TRBV5-1 and TRBJ2-2; 9 bases line up with TRBD1. The germline V gene has CDR1 SGHRS and CDR2 YFSETQ. CDR3 size: 14 residues. Germline trimming cut 4 bases from V and 5 bases from J; bases unmatched to any gene: 3. In DNA, the CDR3 is TGCGCCAGCAGCGGGACAGGGCTGACCGGGGAGCTGTTTTTT. Its protein is CASSGTGLTGELFF.

This sequence joins TRBV13 and TRBJ2-3, with no clear D. The CDR3 has 16 amino acids. V was cut by 5 bases and J by 0 bases, with 15 bases left in between. Germline lookup yields CDR1 PRHDT and CDR2 FYEKMQ (reference sequence). The CDR3, as DNA: TGTGCCAGCAGCCCGATTCAGGATGCTAGCACAGATACGCAGTATTTT. It encodes CASSPIQDASTDTQYF.

The chain recombines TRBV27 with TRBJ2-6; 7 nucleotides match TRBD1. The CDR3 sequence is 17 residues long. The germline V gene encodes CDR1 MNHEY and CDR2 SMNVEV (reference sequence). V gave up 3 bases and J gave up 0 bases; unmatched junction bases: 5. As DNA, the CDR3 is TGTGCCAGCAGTTTGTGGGACAGTAGCTCTGGGGCCAACGTCCTGACTTTC. Its translation: CASSLWDSSSGANVLTF. The whole variable domain, remainder taken from reference TRBV27 and TRBJ2-6, is EAQVTQNPRYLITVTGKKLTVTCSQNMNHEYMSWYRQDPGLGLRQIYYSMNVEVTDKGDVPEGYKVSRKEKRNFPLILESPSPNQTSLYFCASSLWDSSSGANVLTFGAGSRLTVL.

The chain carries TRBV30 and TRBJ2-1; D is possibly TRBD1 (6 bases). Germline values: CDR1 GTSNPN, CDR2 SVGIG (reference sequence). This CDR3 comprises 13 residues. With 1 base removed from V and 3 bases from J, the gap between germline ends came to 7 bases. DNA of the CDR3: TGTGCCTGGAGTGGGGACAACTACAATGAGCAGTTCTTC. This sequence encodes CAWSGDNYNEQFF.

The chain employs TRBV19 and TRBJ2-3; D not certain. This CDR3 contains 13 residues. The V end was cut by 10 bases, the J end by 0 bases, with 11 bases between. Per the germline V gene, CDR1 is LNHDA and CDR2 is SQIVND (reference sequence). CDR3 coding DNA: TGTGCCACTAGGCGCCTTAGCACAGATACGCAGTATTTT. Amino acid sequence: CATRRLSTDTQYF.

This chain uses TRBV19 with TRBJ2-2, with 13 bases fitting TRBD2. The germline V gene has CDR1 LNHDA and CDR2 SQIVND (reference sequence). The CDR3 covers 17 residues. With 3 bases clipped from V and 5 bases from J, the junction kept 6 bases outside the gene matches. DNA for the CDR3: TGTGCCAGTAGTATCGGGACTAGCGGGACCGGTACCGGGGAGCTGTTTTTT. This sequence encodes CASSIGTSGTGTGELFF.

This chain connects TRBV6-5 to TRBJ2-2, with a tentative D call TRBD1 (6 bases). The CDR3 consists of 14 residues. The germline V gene encodes CDR1 MNHEY and CDR2 SVGAGI. The germline V and J ends were trimmed by 4 bases and 3 bases, with 9 bases remaining between them. The CDR3 coding sequence is TGTGCCAGCAGTTTCAACAGGGACACCGGGGAGCTGTTTTTT. Encoded protein: CASSFNRDTGELFF.

The chain combines TRBV9 with TRBJ2-2; possibly TRBD2 for D (6 bases). Germline V gives CDR1 SGDLS, CDR2 YYNGEE. Trimming removed 0 bases at V and 5 bases at J, with 11 bases between. This CDR3 contains 15 residues. The CDR3 DNA reads TGTGCCAGCAGCGTAGCGGGACTCGGAACCGGGGAGCTGTTTTTT. Translated, it gives CASSVAGLGTGELFF. Looking up the rest from reference TRBV9 and TRBJ2-2 gives the full variable domain: DSGVTQTPKHLITATGQRVTLRCSPRSGDLSVYWYQQSLDQGLQFLIQYYNGEERAKGNILERFSAQQFPDLHSELNLSSLELGDSALYFCASSVAGLGTGELFFGEGSRLTVL.

The rearrangement links TRBV2 to TRBJ2-7, with D hard to call. The ends were cut back, 7 bases at V and 0 bases at J, with 4 bases in the middle. This CDR3 comprises 11 residues. Germline CDR1 SNHLY, CDR2 FYNNEI. The CDR3 nucleotides are TGTGCCAGCACCCGCTCCTACGAGCAGTACTTC. Protein: CASTRSYEQYF.

The chain recombines TRBV7-6 with TRBJ2-7; the D gene is possibly TRBD2 (6 bases). V shed 1 base and J shed 6 bases, with 13 bases lying between them. CDR3 size: 14 residues. From germline, CDR1 is SGHVS and CDR2 FNYEAQ. The CDR3 DNA sequence: TGTGCCAGCAGCTTAGAACTAGCAGGCTCCGAGCAGTACTTC. It yields the protein CASSLELAGSEQYF.

The chain is built from TRBV6-5 and TRBJ2-7, with 8 nucleotides matching TRBD1. The CDR3 extends over 12 amino acids. CDR1 MNHEY and CDR2 SVGAGI come from the germline V gene. Trimming took 6 bases from V and 9 from J; bases not matched to a gene: 7. The CDR3 nucleotides are TGTGCCAGCAGACCCGGACAGGGTCGGCAGTACTTC. Translated, it gives CASRPGQGRQYF.

In its sample, this clone was seen once. The rearrangement joins TRBV19 to TRBJ1-5, with 8 positions matching TRBD1. The germline CDR1 and CDR2 sequences are LNHDA and SQIVND (reference sequence). The CDR3 has 15 amino acids. With V trimmed by 6 bases and J by 0 bases, 4 bases remained unmatched. The CDR3 DNA reads as TGTGCCAGTAGCTACAGGGGGGATAGCAATCAGCCCCAGCATTTT. This sequence encodes CASSYRGDSNQPQHF.

The rearrangement links TRBV11-3 to TRBJ2-3, with TRBD2 as a possible D gene (6 bases). The V end was cut by 4 bases, the J end by 8 bases, with 16 bases between. Germline loops: CDR1 SGHNT, CDR2 YENEEA. The CDR3 totals 14 residues. Written as DNA, the CDR3 is TGTGCCAGCAGCTGGACGACTAGTCCTGGTACGCAGTATTTT. As protein: CASSWTTSPGTQYF.

The chain combines TRBV2 with TRBJ1-2; unclear D gene. The CDR3 extends over 15 amino acids. Germline CDR1 is SNHLY and CDR2 is FYNNEI. The V gene lost 3 bases and the J gene lost 0 bases, with 11 bases spanning the gap. The CDR3 DNA reads as TGTGCCAGCAGTGACGCCGTGGGAGCTAACTATGGCTACACCTTC. Residues: CASSDAVGANYGYTF.

This chain connects TRBV7-3 to TRBJ2-5; TRBD2 aligns across 8 bases. J lost 5 bases, V lost 5 bases, and 7 bases had no gene match. Germline assignment: CDR1 SGHTA and CDR2 FQGTGA. This CDR3 comprises 14 residues. The CDR3 DNA reads TGTGCCAGCAGCCCGAGCGGGAGCGACGAGACCCAGTACTTC. As protein: CASSPSGSDETQYF.

This clone was found a few times. The gene calls are TRBV7-9 and TRBJ2-7, with 7 bases matching TRBD1. Germline V lookup: CDR1 SEHNR, CDR2 FQNEAQ (reference sequence). This CDR3 contains 14 residues. J was trimmed by 3 bases and V by 7 bases; bases with no gene match: 9. CDR3 nucleotides: TGTGCCAGCACCACGGACAGGCAAGGCTACGAGCAGTACTTC. It translates to CASTTDRQGYEQYF. Complete variable domain (other parts from reference TRBV7-9 and TRBJ2-7): DTGVSQNPRHKITKRGQNVTFRCDPISEHNRLYWYRQTLGQGPEFLTYFQNEAQLEKSRLLSDRFSAERPKGSFSTLEIQRTEQGDSAMYLCASTTDRQGYEQYFGPGTRLTVT.

The V gene is TRBV6-5, the J gene TRBJ2-1; D is perhaps TRBD2 (6 bases). The CDR3 extends over 15 amino acids. V dropped 3 bases and J dropped 7 bases, with 16 bases sitting between them. Germline CDR1 MNHEY, CDR2 SVGAGI. The CDR3 DNA reads as TGTGCCAGCAGTTATAGGGGTTTCGGGGGAAATGAGCAGTTCTTC. Residues: CASSYRGFGGNEQFF.